This TCR beta chain comes out of a study of blood T cell repertoires in COVID-19. On the study more broadly: Some COVID-19 samples were acute and others convalescent; all came from the United States, Italy and Spain.

Membership in each cohort depended on participant-reported clinical history. Each exposed participant met a COVID-19 case in the 2 weeks preceding study entry. In the original processing: Amplified reference gene primers provided the basis for estimating nucleated cell counts. Here immunoSEQ multiplex PCR was the method, and the copy in TCRdb shows in-frame clones only, minus some. That table gives V, J and clone size, and the DNA gave D and trimming. The sample consists of roughly 400,000 clones, about 88% of them appearing once. Trimming took 9 bases from V and 13 from J, leaving 21 bases between them. This CDR3 is built from 12 residues. Germline V gene sequence: CDR1 SNHLY, CDR2 FYNNEI.

This TCR was sampled from a woman under 30 who had been exposed to COVID-19. The sequenced sample consisted of PBMCs or T cells enriched from blood (not recorded which). The chain couples TRBV2 to TRBJ1-1; the D is unclear. The CDR3 reads CASRGEPFMYFF. The CDR3 DNA sequence: TGTGCCAGTCGCGGGGAACCTTTTATGTATTTCTTT.